This TCR beta chain appears in the sequencing data of a study of response to subunit inactivated influenza vaccine. The CDR3 consists of 15 residues. Trimming shortened V by 3 bases and J by 2 bases, and 8 bases separated the two germline ends. CDR1 is ENHRY, CDR2 SYGVKD, per germline. This clonotype has just a few counts. The antigen is undetermined. Study-level results: New T cells are recruited in small numbers by each seasonal influenza vaccination, according to the authors' suggestion.

TCRdb reanalysed the RT-PCR reads using MiXCR and keeps one entry per CDR3 protein. The sample records about 610,000 distinct CDR3 sequences, 11% to 15% being singletons. The sequence was collected from a man in his fifties or sixties who received an inactivated influenza vaccine. The genes are TRBV10-3 and TRBJ2-6; no definite D call. The sample in question was PBMCs from blood, obtained 12 days after vaccination. CDR3 region: CAISELEAGANVLTF. CDR3 nucleotides: TGTGCCATCAGTGAATTGGAAGCTGGGGCCAACGTCCTGACTTTC.